These 26 T cell receptor beta chains were all obtained from the same sample, sequenced in a study of Graves' ophthalmopathy and Graves' hyperthyroidism. The authors amplified TCR beta CDR3 regions from RNA transcripts. The library came from an HTBI-primed first-round RT-PCR and a second-round multiplex PCR. TCRdb passed the multiplex PCR reads through MiXCR, listing each CDR3 protein once. The repertoire has 400,000 to 450,000 distinct CDR3 sequences, approximately 21% of them found once; the top ten carry around 3.2%. Material for sequencing was peripheral blood. All receptors come from a woman aged 18-29 years with stable Graves' hyperthyroidism.

This clonotype has a count of ten or more. V usage is TRBV30 and J usage is TRBJ2-7; 12 nucleotides agree with TRBD2. The CDR3 length is 15 residues. V was pared by 4 bases and J by 2 bases, with 6 bases of the junction left unmatched. Germline lookup yields CDR1 GTSNPN and CDR2 SVGIG (reference sequence). Here the CDR3 DNA reads TGTGCCTGGACCCCACTAGCGGGAGGAACCTACGAGCAGTACTTC. Its translation: CAWTPLAGGTYEQYF.

The chain joins TRBV12-3 or TRBV12-4 to TRBJ2-7, with a weak D call TRBD2 (5 bases). V dropped 5 bases and J dropped 2 bases, with 16 bases sitting between them. This CDR3 has 15 residues. The CDR3: CASSPTGISPYEQYF. The CDR3 DNA sequence: TGTGCCAGCAGTCCCACGGGGATATCGCCCTACGAGCAGTACTTC.

The chain has TRBV25-1 and TRBJ1-1; TRBD1 might be the D (6 bases). V lost 4 bases to trimming and J lost 6 bases, with 12 bases between them. Germline CDR1 reads MGHDK; CDR2 reads SYGVNS. CDR3 size: 13 residues. CDR3 nucleotide sequence: TGTGCCAGCAGTGTCCAGGGGCGGCCTGAAGCTTTCTTT. Its protein product is CASSVQGRPEAFF.

This chain connects TRBV15 to TRBJ2-5; D unclear. The germline V and J ends were trimmed by 0 bases and 5 bases, with 13 bases remaining between them. This CDR3 spans 15 amino acids. CDR1 and CDR2 (germline): LNHNV, YYDKDF (reference sequence). The DNA of the CDR3 is TGTGCCACCAGCAGAGATCTTGCATTGTCGGAGACCCAGTACTTC. It yields the protein CATSRDLALSETQYF. Supplemented by reference TRBV15 and TRBJ2-5, the full variable domain reads DAMVIQNPRYQVTQFGKPVTLSCSQTLNHNVMYWYQQKSSQAPKLLFHYYDKDFNNEADTPDNFQSRRPNTSFCFLDIRSPGLGDTAMYLCATSRDLALSETQYFGPGTRLLVL.

Ten or more counts support this clonotype. The DNA of the CDR3 is TGCAGCGCCGCCGGGACATCTGAAGCTTTCTTT. This encodes CSAAGTSEAFF. The chain joins TRBV29-1 to TRBJ1-1, with a possible D match to TRBD1 (6 bases). Trimming removed 7 bases from V and 6 bases from J, with 12 bases in between. The germline V gene has CDR1 SQVTM and CDR2 ANQGSEA. The CDR3 spans 11 residues. Combining the CDR3 with reference TRBV29-1 and TRBJ1-1 gives the whole variable domain SAVISQKPSRDICQRGTSLTIQCQVDSQVTMMFWYRQQPGQSLTLIATANQGSEATYESGFVIDKFPISRPNLTFSTLTVSNMSPEDSSIYLCSAAGTSEAFFGQGTRLTVV.

This clonotype has a count of ten or more. The rearrangement uses TRBV9 and TRBJ2-7; D is ambiguous. The CDR3 runs to 13 residues. V was cut by 2 bases and J by 6 bases, with 12 bases left in between. Germline V gives CDR1 SGDLS, CDR2 YYNGEE. The CDR3 DNA follows: TGTGCCAGCAGCGTTTCCCCACCGAGCGAGCAGTACTTC. It codes for CASSVSPPSEQYF.

The J gene is TRBJ2-7, the V gene TRBV6-1; D is perhaps TRBD1 (6 bases). This CDR3 region has 14 residues. In germline, CDR1 is MNHNS, CDR2 SASEGT. Trimming pared 7 bases from V and 5 bases from J, leaving 18 bases between. The CDR3 DNA follows: TGTGCCAGCAAGCCCCACAGGGATAGCGACGAGCAGTACTTC. Protein: CASKPHRDSDEQYF.

In this sample, this clonotype turned up many times. This chain joins TRBV15 and TRBJ2-7; 7 bases align to TRBD2. CDR1 is LNHNV and CDR2 is YYDKDF in the germline V gene (reference sequence). The V segment lost 0 bases and the J segment 3 bases; nucleotides outside the gene matches: 5. This CDR3 has 15 amino acids. The CDR3 spells CATSRDLADLYEQYF. CDR3 nucleotide sequence: TGTGCCACCAGCAGAGATCTAGCGGACCTCTACGAGCAGTACTTC.

This clonotype came up many times. The chain's CDR3 is CSVITPGGSSYEQYF. In DNA form, the CDR3 reads TGCAGCGTTATAACCCCAGGGGGTTCCTCCTACGAGCAGTACTTC. V gene TRBV29-1 combines with J gene TRBJ2-7; 7 positions agree with TRBD1. The junction had 10 bases not matched to a gene; V was cut back by 5 bases and J by 0 bases. The length of the CDR3 is 15 residues. Germline CDR1 reads SQVTM; CDR2 reads ANQGSEA.

This clonotype was seen more than once but under ten times. The chain links TRBV6-5 to TRBJ1-1, with a tentative D call TRBD1 (5 bases). Germline values: CDR1 MNHEY, CDR2 SVGAGI. V lost 4 bases and J lost 4, with 13 bases in between. The CDR3 runs 14 residues. In nucleotides, the CDR3 is TGTGCCAGCAGTTGGACGGGGGATACCACTGAAGCTTTCTTT. Translated: CASSWTGDTTEAFF.

This clonotype has ten or more counts. The V call is TRBV27, the J call TRBJ2-7, with D possibly being TRBD2 (5 bases). The germline V gene encodes CDR1 MNHEY and CDR2 SMNVEV (reference sequence). The ends were cut back, 5 bases at V and 4 bases at J, with 15 bases in the middle. The CDR3 totals 14 residues. The CDR3: CASSPARGFYEQYF. The CDR3 DNA is TGTGCCAGCAGTCCAGCACGGGGATTTTACGAGCAGTACTTC.

This clonotype was detected a few times. One end of the junction varies from germline; a read error may be responsible. The chain joins TRBV24-1 to TRBJ1-5; maybe TRBD1 (5 bases). The CDR3 consists of 12 residues. Germline CDR1 is KGHDR and CDR2 is SFDVKD. The CDR3 loop reads CASSGNQGPQHF. CDR3 nucleotide sequence: TGTGCCTCCAGTGGTAATCAGGGGCCCCAGCATTTT.

With respect to this clonotype: An end of the junction differs from the germline gene, which may be a read error. V gene TRBV7-8 combines with J gene TRBJ2-5, with 7 bases fitting TRBD2. This CDR3 contains 16 residues. The germline V gene encodes CDR1 SGHVS and CDR2 FQNEAQ. CDR3 region: CASSFQAGWYQETEDF. The CDR3 DNA follows: TGTGCCAGCAGCTTCCAAGCGGGGTGGTACCAAGAGACCGAGGACTTC.

This clonotype was recorded many times. The chain couples TRBV7-2 to TRBJ2-7; 7 nucleotides match TRBD2. Germline V gene data show CDR1 as SGHTA and CDR2 as FQGNSA. V was pared by 5 bases and J by 4 bases, with 5 bases of the junction left unmatched. CDR3 size: 13 residues. The DNA for the CDR3 is TGTGCCAGCAGCATTACTAGCGATTACGAGCAGTACTTC. Translating it yields CASSITSDYEQYF.

This clonotype has only a few counts. J is TRBJ2-5 and V is TRBV7-2, with D perhaps matching TRBD2 (5 bases). In germline, CDR1 is SGHTA, CDR2 FQGNSA. This CDR3 region has 12 residues. The ends were cut back, 6 bases at V and 5 bases at J, with 10 bases in the middle. The CDR3 loop is CASREGLETQYF. DNA for the CDR3: TGTGCCAGCAGGGAAGGACTGGAGACCCAGTACTTC.

With regard to this clonotype: A much larger clone lies a single base off, so this may be a read error. The chain has TRBV6-2 or TRBV6-3 and TRBJ2-2; 7 nucleotides align to TRBD2. Looked up from germline, CDR1 is MNHEY and CDR2 is SVGEGT. The length of the CDR3 is 14 residues. Here the CDR3 DNA reads TGTGCCAGCAGAAGAGCGGGGCGCACCGGGGAGCTGTGTTTT. This translates into CASRRAGRTGELCF.

This clonotype was found many times. The chain combines TRBV2 with TRBJ2-5, with D tentatively TRBD1 (6 bases). The germline V and J ends were trimmed by 4 bases and 5 bases, with 8 bases remaining between them. Germline V gene lookup returns CDR1 SNHLY and CDR2 FYNNEI. The CDR3 consists of 12 residues. The DNA of the CDR3 is TGTGCCAGCAGTGTTCAGGGGGAGACCCAGTACTTC. This translates into CASSVQGETQYF.

This clonotype was recorded at least ten times. The chain recombines TRBV11-3 with TRBJ2-7; TRBD2 matches 11 bases. This CDR3 region has 16 residues. The V gene's germline CDR1 is SGHNT and CDR2 YENEEA. The V segment lost 1 base and the J segment 3 bases; nucleotides outside the gene matches: 5. Here the CDR3 reads CASSLGGTSGFYEQYF. For the CDR3, the DNA is TGTGCCAGCAGCTTAGGTGGGACTAGCGGTTTCTACGAGCAGTACTTC.

This clonotype has at least ten counts. This sequence joins TRBV20-1 and TRBJ2-7; 13 positions agree with TRBD2. Germline CDR1 reads DFQATT; CDR2 reads SNEGSKA (reference sequence). Unmatched junction bases numbered 1, after V lost 5 bases and J lost 6 bases. This CDR3 spans 12 amino acids. The CDR3 sequence is CSAWTSGSEQYF. CDR3 nucleotides: TGCAGTGCTTGGACTAGCGGGAGCGAGCAGTACTTC.

This clonotype has more than one count but fewer than ten. CDR3 DNA: TGTGCCAGCAGTGAAGCCCAAGCGGGACAAGAGACCCAGTACTTC. Protein: CASSEAQAGQETQYF. V and J are TRBV6-1 and TRBJ2-5; 7 bases agree with TRBD2. Germline CDR1 is MNHNS and CDR2 is SASEGT. There are 15 residues in the CDR3. After removal of 0 bases from V and 2 bases from J, the junction contained 3 bases not matched to a gene.

The chain has TRBV6-1 and TRBJ1-1; D gene uncertain. V was cut by 8 bases and J by 4 bases, with 14 bases left in between. CDR3 length: 13 residues. Germline values: CDR1 MNHNS, CDR2 SASEGT. DNA of the CDR3: TGTGCCAGCTGTCGGACCGTGGGCACTGAAGCTTTCTTT. It yields the protein CASCRTVGTEAFF.

This clonotype appeared many times. V and J are TRBV7-3 and TRBJ1-2, with 9 bases identical to TRBD1. V shed 5 bases and J 7 bases; nucleotides not matched to a gene: 8. Germline CDR1 reads SGHTA; CDR2 reads FQGTGA. The CDR3 spans 14 residues. CDR3 in amino acids: CASSKGQGTSGYTF. The DNA of the CDR3 is TGTGCCAGCAGCAAAGGACAGGGGACCAGTGGCTACACCTTC.

This clonotype was found many times. The chain links TRBV28 to TRBJ1-6; no definite D call. The V and J ends lost 2 bases and 13 bases respectively, with 6 bases between them. Germline lookup yields CDR1 MDHEN and CDR2 SYDVKM. This CDR3 contains 11 residues. The CDR3 bases are TGTGCCAGCAGTTTAGGTGGGCCCCTCCACTTT. Translating gives CASSLGGPLHF.

The chain combines TRBV12-3 or TRBV12-4 with TRBJ2-5; D might be TRBD2 (6 bases). The CDR3 runs 13 residues. V lost 5 bases to trimming and J lost 9 bases, with 16 bases between them. CDR3 protein: CASSVWDSEAQYF. CDR3 in DNA: TGTGCCAGCAGTGTATGGGACTCCGAGGCCCAGTACTTC.

As concerns this clonotype: Given a much more abundant clone one base away, this may be a read error. The chain combines TRBV5-6 with TRBJ1-5; D ambiguous. The CDR3 contains 15 residues. Trimming removed 3 bases at V and 1 base at J, with 11 bases between. The V gene's germline CDR1 is SGHDT and CDR2 YYEEEE. The CDR3 spells CASSSGVVSNQPQHF. The CDR3 region has the DNA TGTGCCAGCAGCTCCGGGGTGGTGAGCAATCAGCCCCAGCATTTT.

CDR3 in DNA: TGTGCCAGCAGTTTAACAAAGTCGGGTTCGCAAGAGACCCAGTACTTC. Translating it yields CASSLTKSGSQETQYF. This sequence joins TRBV6-4 and TRBJ2-5; no clear D. This CDR3 has 16 amino acids. V shed 5 bases and J shed 2 bases, with 18 bases lying between them. Germline CDR1 reads MRHNA; CDR2 reads SNTAGT.